These 19 T cell receptor beta chains share one sample of origin, sequenced in a study of blood T cell repertoires in COVID-19. Sequencing used immunoSEQ multiplex PCR; TCRdb keeps in-frame clones, though not all of them. The data contain 150,000 to 160,000 clones, about 83% of them singletons. The sample was peripheral blood. All receptors come from a woman in her sixties with COVID-19, enrolled during active disease.

The chain couples TRBV30 to TRBJ1-3; D perhaps matches TRBD1 (6 bases). The germline V gene encodes CDR1 GTSNPN and CDR2 SVGIG (reference sequence). The CDR3 spans 14 residues. Trimming left V 1 base short and J 4 bases short, with 11 bases between. CDR3 in amino acids: CAWSAIGTGNTIYF. For the CDR3, the DNA is TGTGCCTGGAGTGCGATCGGGACAGGAAACACCATATATTTT.

J is TRBJ1-4 and V is TRBV19; D gene uncertain. CDR3 length equals 15 residues. V was pared by 3 bases and J by 7 bases, with 15 bases between. CDR1 is LNHDA and CDR2 is SQIVND in the germline V gene (reference sequence). CDR3 region: CASSMVKSQREKLFF. As DNA, the CDR3 is TGTGCCAGTAGTATGGTTAAGAGTCAGCGTGAAAAACTGTTTTTT.

The chain couples TRBV10-3 to TRBJ2-3, with TRBD2 identical over 9 bases. The V gene end was trimmed by 5 bases and the J gene end by 2 bases; junction bases not matched to a gene: 5. The CDR3 has 15 residues. CDR1 and CDR2 (germline): ENHRY, SYGVKD. In DNA, the CDR3 is TGTGCCATCAGTCATAGCGGGGGCCCCACAGATACGCAGTATTTT. Protein product: CAISHSGGPTDTQYF.

The gene calls are TRBV7-9 and TRBJ1-2, with TRBD1 as a possible D gene (5 bases). V lost 5 bases and J 8 bases, leaving 18 bases between the germline ends. The germline gives CDR1 SEHNR, CDR2 FQNEAQ (reference sequence). The CDR3 totals 14 residues. The CDR3 loop reads CASSRAQKGLGYTF. CDR3 in DNA: TGTGCCAGCAGCCGAGCTCAGAAGGGGCTCGGCTACACCTTC.

The chain joins TRBV3-1 (or the pseudogene TRBV3-2) to TRBJ1-1; TRBD1 aligns across 9 bases. Germline assignment: CDR1 LGHDT and CDR2 YNNKEL (reference sequence). V dropped 5 bases and J dropped 5; count of bases not matched to a gene: 3. There are 13 residues in the CDR3. CDR3 amino acids: CASSAGQGTEAFF. The CDR3 bases are TGTGCCAGCAGCGCCGGACAGGGGACTGAAGCTTTCTTT.

This sequence joins TRBV19 and TRBJ1-5, with D uncertain. V lost 8 bases, J lost 4 bases, and 12 bases lay in between. The CDR3 is 13 residues long. Germline V gene lookup returns CDR1 LNHDA and CDR2 SQIVND (reference sequence). CDR3 nucleotide sequence: TGTGCCAGTGCCGACATTACTAATCAGCCCCAGCATTTT. Residues: CASADITNQPQHF.

Here the CDR3 reads CSVEGGGTRGYTF. In DNA, the CDR3 is TGCAGCGTTGAAGGGGGAGGGACGAGAGGCTACACCTTC. The chain recombines TRBV29-1 with TRBJ1-2; D perhaps matches TRBD1 (5 bases). V was shortened by 1 base and J by 8 bases, with 14 bases between the two germline ends. Germline V gives CDR1 SQVTM, CDR2 ANQGSEA. CDR3 size: 13 residues.

The rearrangement joins TRBV12-3 or TRBV12-4 to TRBJ2-7; a possible D gene is TRBD2 (5 bases). The CDR3 is 12 amino acids. Trimming removed 7 bases from V and 4 bases from J, with 11 bases in between. Written as DNA, the CDR3 is TGTGCCAGCACTTCCTCGGGGTACGAGCAGTACTTC. Translating gives CASTSSGYEQYF.

This clone has a single count. J is TRBJ1-4 and V is TRBV19, with 9 bases fitting TRBD1. Trimming cost V 6 bases and J 6 bases; bases outside gene matches: 8. The CDR3 spans 15 residues. The V gene's germline CDR1 is LNHDA and CDR2 SQIVND (reference sequence). CDR3 bases: TGTGCCAGTAGGATTCTACAGGGGGCGGATGAAAAACTGTTTTTT. Protein product: CASRILQGADEKLFF.

This chain uses TRBV19 with TRBJ1-6; 7 nucleotides line up with TRBD1. Germline CDR1 is LNHDA and CDR2 is SQIVND (reference sequence). The CDR3 runs 13 residues. V lost 6 bases, J lost 7 bases, and 3 bases stayed unmatched. For the CDR3, the DNA is TGTGCCAGTAGAGGGACAGACAATTCACCCCTCCACTTT. Its translation: CASRGTDNSPLHF.

The rearrangement links TRBV5-1 to TRBJ1-2; D possibly corresponds to TRBD1 (5 bases). Germline V gives CDR1 SGHRS, CDR2 YFSETQ. The CDR3 runs to 14 residues. Trimming took off 3 bases at V and 7 bases at J, with 16 bases between the two ends. The CDR3 sequence: CASSSTGDLSGYTF. DNA of the CDR3: TGCGCCAGCAGCTCAACAGGAGATCTTAGTGGCTACACCTTC.

J is TRBJ1-1 and V is TRBV5-1; TRBD1 matches 8 bases. This CDR3 has 16 amino acids. V lost 0 bases and J lost 6; bases outside the gene matches: 10. CDR1 is SGHRS and CDR2 is YFSETQ in the germline V gene. CDR3 DNA: TGCGCCAGCAGCTTGGGCACCGGGACAGGTGCGGCTGAAGCTTTCTTT. Translated, it gives CASSLGTGTGAAEAFF. The full variable domain, with the rest looked up from reference TRBV5-1 and TRBJ1-1, is KAGVTQTPRYLIKTRGQQVTLSCSPISGHRSVSWYQQTPGQGLQFLFEYFSETQRNKGNFPGRFSGRQFSNSRSEMNVSTLELGDSALYLCASSLGTGTGAAEAFFGQGTRLTVV.

This clone appeared a few times. The V call is TRBV6-1, the J call TRBJ1-1, with 8 bases aligning to TRBD1. Trimming took 1 base from V and 4 from J; bases not matched to a gene: 5. The CDR3 sequence is 15 residues long. Germline CDR1 is MNHNS and CDR2 is SASEGT. The CDR3 sequence is CASSEGTGGGTEAFF. The CDR3 DNA reads as TGTGCCAGCAGTGAAGGTACAGGGGGAGGCACTGAAGCTTTCTTT.

This clone was recorded only once. At one boundary the junction diverges from the germline segment, which might be a read error. The chain uses TRBV7-7 and TRBJ2-1, with TRBD2 matching over 13 bases. Germline values: CDR1 SSHAT, CDR2 FNYEAQ (reference sequence). The CDR3 is made up of 18 amino acids. In nucleotides, the CDR3 is TGTGCTAGCAGCTTATCCTTATCGGGACTAGCGGGACGGCATGAGCAGTTCTTC. It yields the protein CASSLSLSGLAGRHEQFF.

This chain links TRBV2 with TRBJ1-5; no definite D call. Germline V gene sequence: CDR1 SNHLY, CDR2 FYNNEI. This CDR3 has 16 amino acids. Trimming pared 2 bases from V and 0 bases from J, leaving 11 bases between. The CDR3: CASSEKAPGSNQPQHF. The CDR3 bases are TGTGCCAGCAGTGAAAAGGCCCCAGGTAGCAATCAGCCCCAGCATTTT.

The J gene is TRBJ1-3, the V gene TRBV7-2; D gene unclear. Germline CDR1 SGHTA, CDR2 FQGNSA. The CDR3 consists of 14 residues. The ends were cut back, 2 bases at V and 4 bases at J, with 9 bases in the middle. The CDR3: CASSLTDAGNTIYF. The CDR3 DNA is TGTGCCAGCAGCTTAACAGACGCCGGAAACACCATATATTTT.

V is TRBV6-4 and J is TRBJ2-1; 7 bases are a match to TRBD2. The CDR3 loop spans 14 amino acids. The V gene end was trimmed by 4 bases and the J gene end by 9 bases; junction bases not matched to a gene: 9. Germline V gene sequence: CDR1 MRHNA, CDR2 SNTAGT. Here the CDR3 DNA reads TGTGCCAGCAGTGTCATAGGGCGGGAGAGTGAGCAGTTCTTC. Amino acids: CASSVIGRESEQFF.

This chain connects TRBV29-1 to TRBJ1-1; the D is unclear. The length of the CDR3 is 13 residues. The V end lost 3 bases, the J end lost 1 base, and 9 bases lay between the germline ends. Germline lookup yields CDR1 SQVTM and CDR2 ANQGSEA. The CDR3 coding sequence is TGCAGCGTTGAGGTACAAAGGAACACTGAAGCTTTCTTT. Translating gives CSVEVQRNTEAFF.

V is TRBV6-1 and J is TRBJ1-5, with TRBD1 as a possible D gene (5 bases). Germline CDR1 and CDR2: MNHNS and SASEGT. The CDR3 spans 15 residues. V was trimmed by 1 base and J by 6 bases, leaving 13 bases between them. The CDR3 DNA reads as TGTGCCAGCAGTGAAGGTCCCAGCGGGACTCAGCCCCAGCATTTT. Its protein product is CASSEGPSGTQPQHF.